This T cell receptor (beta chain) was obtained from a study of T-cell memory formation after mild COVID-19. Regarding the study as a whole: Some responding clones appeared in pre-infection memory, suggesting cross-reactive memory joined. The CD4+ clones that contracted clustered mainly within CM and EM, and the CD8+ clones concentrated in EMRA.

UMIs and sample barcodes were carried by the TCR alpha and TCR beta cDNA libraries that 5'RACE produced using constant-segment primers. TCRdb called the 5' RACE reads again in MiXCR, with one record for every CDR3 protein. Of 560,000 or so distinct CDR3 sequences detected, approximately 15% appear once; the ten largest clones hold about 7.5%. V gave up 4 bases and J gave up 4 bases, with 14 bases separating them. The V gene's germline CDR1 is SGHDT and CDR2 YYEEEE. The CDR3 extends over 14 amino acids. A note on this clonotype: The target antigen is unknown.

The clonotype originates from an adult woman who had mild COVID-19 (a few samples of this study predate the infection). Cell type and time point are not known. This rearrangement joins TRBV5-6 to TRBJ1-2; possible D gene TRBD1, 6 bases. Specimen: PBMCs or a T cell subset sorted from them (not recorded which). CDR3 amino acids: CASSISRGPYGYTF. DNA of the CDR3: TGTGCCAGCAGCATCTCCCGGGGGCCCTATGGCTACACCTTC. The full variable domain, in which reference TRBV5-6 and TRBJ1-2 provide the parts outside the CDR3, is DAGVTQSPTHLIKTRGQQVTLRCSPKSGHDTVSWYQQALGQGPQFIFQYYEEEERQRGNFPDRFSGHQFPNYSSELNVNALLLGDSALYLCASSISRGPYGYTFGSGTRLTVV.